This TCR beta chain was captured in a study of blood T cell repertoires in COVID-19. Study details: PBMCs, B-cell-depleted T cells, or T cells were the source of the cDNA or gDNA that made up the material.

This clone was counted once. Germline CDR1 SGHAT, CDR2 FQNNGV. The CDR3 totals 14 residues. The trim removed 8 bases at V and 0 bases at J, leaving 6 bases unmatched. Authors' processing steps: Amplified reference gene primers provided the basis for estimating nucleated cell counts. Produced via immunoSEQ multiplex PCR; TCRdb's table is partial and in-frame only. D and trimming come from the DNA, and the V and J calls and clone size come from that table. The top ten clones hold 0.95% to 1.5% of a sample with about 210,000 clones, about 90% of them seen once. The chain uses TRBV11-2 and TRBJ1-2; 7 bases align to TRBD1. Source material: peripheral blood. The clonotype originates from a man under 40 with acute or convalescent COVID-19. In DNA form, the CDR3 reads TGTGCCAGCGTTGGGACAGCTTCTAACTATGGCTACACCTTC. Its protein product is CASVGTASNYGYTF.